Shown below are 17 T cell receptor beta chains from a single sample sequenced in a study of T cell repertoires in cytomegalovirus infection. TCRdb redid the calling of the reads with MiXCR, one entry per CDR3 protein. Of roughly 300,000 distinct CDR3 sequences detected, more than 8% appear once; the ten largest clones hold around 4.1%. Sequenced sample: PBMCs. The receptor source for this set is a human donor in good health (CMV status not recorded). Some clones in this sample may be carry-over from other donors' samples.

This clonotype was found a few times. The chain carries TRBV4-2 and TRBJ2-1; tentative D call: TRBD2 (6 bases). This CDR3 region has 13 residues. The V end was cut by 4 bases, the J end by 4 bases, with 8 bases between. Germline V gives CDR1 LGHNA, CDR2 YNFKEQ. The CDR3: CASSRGLYNEQFF. DNA for the CDR3: TGTGCCAGCAGCCGGGGACTTTACAATGAGCAGTTCTTC.

This clonotype was detected many times. V and J are TRBV12-3 or TRBV12-4 and TRBJ2-1, with D hard to call. Trimming took off 5 bases at V and 2 bases at J, with 16 bases between the two ends. The length of the CDR3 is 16 residues. As DNA, the CDR3 is TGTGCCAGCAGTACCCGGGCTGGTAACCCCTACAATGAGCAGTTCTTC. Translation: CASSTRAGNPYNEQFF.

V usage is TRBV7-2 and J usage is TRBJ2-1; TRBD2 matches at 16 bases. Germline trimming cut 8 bases from V and 0 bases from J; bases unmatched to any gene: 16. CDR3 length equals 21 residues. Germline V CDR1 and CDR2: SGHTA, FQGNSA. The CDR3 region has the DNA TGTGCCAGCTCCCGCCCTCCGGGGACTAGCGGGGGGGCAAGCTCCTACAATGAGCAGTTCTTC. It codes for CASSRPPGTSGGASSYNEQFF.

V usage is TRBV27 and J usage is TRBJ1-4, with a tentative D call TRBD1 (5 bases). V gave up 6 bases and J gave up 3 bases, with 14 bases separating them. The CDR3 length is 15 residues. Germline assignment: CDR1 MNHEY and CDR2 SMNVEV (reference sequence). The CDR3 nucleotides are TGTGCCAGCAGCCACCTAGGGGCCTCTAATGAAAAACTGTTTTTT. Its protein is CASSHLGASNEKLFF.

This clonotype was recorded at least ten times. Here the CDR3 DNA reads TGTGCCACCAGTGATTTGCGCAGTGGAGGATCAGAGACCCAGTACTTC. Translating it yields CATSDLRSGGSETQYF. V is TRBV24-1 and J is TRBJ2-5; D is perhaps TRBD2 (5 bases). Germline values: CDR1 KGHDR, CDR2 SFDVKD. Trimming removed 0 bases from V and 4 bases from J, with 14 bases in between. CDR3 length equals 16 residues.

This clonotype has at least ten counts. The chain uses TRBV29-1 and TRBJ2-1; D call uncertain. CDR1 and CDR2 (germline): SQVTM, ANQGSEA. V was clipped by 0 bases and J by 5 bases, with 14 bases between them. The CDR3 contains 15 residues. The CDR3 DNA follows: TGCAGCGTTGAAGAGGCCCAAAAAGCGAACAATGAGCAGTTCTTC. As protein: CSVEEAQKANNEQFF.

The chain links TRBV14 to TRBJ2-6; D unresolved. CDR3 length: 13 residues. V dropped 7 bases and J dropped 2 bases, with 6 bases sitting between them. Per germline, CDR1 SGHDN and CDR2 FVKESK. DNA of the CDR3: TGTGCCAGCAATGGCGCTGGGGCCAACGTCCTGACTTTC. Its translation: CASNGAGANVLTF. Full variable domain (outside the CDR3, taken from reference TRBV14 and TRBJ2-6): EAGVTQFPSHSVIEKGQTVTLRCDPISGHDNLYWYRRVMGKEIKFLLHFVKESKQDESGMPNNRFLAERTGGTYSTLKVQPAELEDSGVYFCASNGAGANVLTFGAGSRLTVL.

In this sample, this clonotype turned up many times. The J gene is TRBJ1-1, the V gene TRBV7-2; TRBD1 agrees at 8 bases. CDR3 size: 14 residues. V lost 1 base to trimming and J lost 10 bases; unmatched junction nucleotides: 8. The germline V gene has CDR1 SGHTA and CDR2 FQGNSA. Written as DNA, the CDR3 is TGTGCCAGCAGCTTAGAAGTCAGGGGGCGAGTAGCTTTCTTT. It specifies CASSLEVRGRVAFF.

This clonotype came up many times. The chain has TRBV6-1 and TRBJ2-1; unclear D gene. Germline lookup yields CDR1 MNHNS and CDR2 SASEGT. CDR3 length: 11 amino acids. V shed 8 bases and J shed 5 bases, with 7 bases lying between them. CDR3 DNA: TGTGCCAGCTACGGACACAATGAGCAGTTCTTC. This gives the protein CASYGHNEQFF.

The sample holds many counts of this clonotype. The V call is TRBV3-1, the J call TRBJ2-1; 7 bases are shared with TRBD2. V was clipped by 4 bases and J by 6 bases; unmatched bases: 6. Germline V gene data show CDR1 as LGHDT and CDR2 as YNNKEL (reference sequence). This CDR3 has 14 amino acids. In nucleotides, the CDR3 is TGTGCCAGCAGCCTCCGCGGCGGGGGCAATGAGCAGTTCTTC. As protein: CASSLRGGGNEQFF.

This clonotype was detected many times. V gene TRBV7-2 combines with J gene TRBJ1-4; D not resolved. Germline V gives CDR1 SGHTA, CDR2 FQGNSA. The CDR3 contains 15 residues. Deletions cut 5 bases from V and 0 bases from J, with 10 bases between. The CDR3 sequence is CASSRTEATNEKLFF. In nucleotides, the CDR3 is TGTGCCAGCAGCCGGACCGAAGCAACTAATGAAAAACTGTTTTTT.

This clonotype came up a few times. The chain links TRBV5-4 to TRBJ2-7, with D unresolved. The germline V and J ends were trimmed by 2 bases and 3 bases, with 12 bases remaining between them. The CDR3 spans 14 residues. Germline V gene lookup returns CDR1 SGHNT and CDR2 YYREEE (reference sequence). The CDR3 coding sequence is TGTGCCAGCAGCTTTGAGACAAGCCACTACGAGCAGTACTTC. Translation gives CASSFETSHYEQYF.

There are many counts of this clonotype. The chain uses TRBV7-2 and TRBJ1-5; no reliable D call. Trimming cost V 2 bases and J 3 bases, with 11 bases left between them. Germline V gene data show CDR1 as SGHTA and CDR2 as FQGNSA. The CDR3 has 15 residues. Here the CDR3 DNA reads TGTGCCAGCAGCTTAATCAGAGGTTCCAATCAGCCCCAGCATTTT. It is translated as CASSLIRGSNQPQHF.

The chain is built from TRBV28 and TRBJ1-1, with a weak D call TRBD1 (6 bases). This CDR3 contains 14 residues. CDR1 is MDHEN and CDR2 is SYDVKM in the germline V gene. Between the trimmed V and J ends, which lost 5 bases and 1 base, there was a span of 11 bases. The CDR3 protein is CASSNLRGNTEAFF. The CDR3 nucleotides read TGTGCCAGCAGTAACCTCAGGGGGAACACTGAAGCTTTCTTT. The full variable domain, in which reference TRBV28 and TRBJ1-1 provide the parts outside the CDR3, is DVKVTQSSRYLVKRTGEKVFLECVQDMDHENMFWYRQDPGLGLRLIYFSYDVKMKEKGDIPEGYSVSREKKERFSLILESASTNQTSMYLCASSNLRGNTEAFFGQGTRLTVV.

V usage is TRBV28 and J usage is TRBJ1-5, with D maybe TRBD1 (5 bases). The CDR3 spans 16 residues. The V end lost 7 bases, the J end lost 9 bases, and 25 bases lay between the germline ends. Germline CDR1 is MDHEN and CDR2 is SYDVKM. The CDR3 DNA reads TGTGCCAGCACCCGAGGGTGGAGGGACTTAAAGGGGCCCCAGCATTTT. Its protein is CASTRGWRDLKGPQHF.

In its sample, this clonotype was seen a few times. This chain connects TRBV10-3 to TRBJ1-2, with D tentatively TRBD1 (6 bases). The CDR3 length is 15 residues. The V gene's germline CDR1 is ENHRY and CDR2 SYGVKD. The V gene lost 4 bases and the J gene lost 2 bases, with 14 bases spanning the gap. The CDR3 is CAISGGVGGNYGYTF. CDR3 nucleotides: TGTGCCATCAGTGGGGGAGTCGGGGGCAACTATGGCTACACCTTC.

This chain connects TRBV12-3 or TRBV12-4 to TRBJ1-4; TRBD1 agrees at 7 bases. The CDR3 is 16 amino acids. The ends lost 5 bases at V and 9 bases at J; junction bases unmatched: 15. For the CDR3, the DNA is TGTGCCAGCAGTGTAGGACAGGAGGGCGGTAGGAAAAAACTGTTTTTT. Residues: CASSVGQEGGRKKLFF.